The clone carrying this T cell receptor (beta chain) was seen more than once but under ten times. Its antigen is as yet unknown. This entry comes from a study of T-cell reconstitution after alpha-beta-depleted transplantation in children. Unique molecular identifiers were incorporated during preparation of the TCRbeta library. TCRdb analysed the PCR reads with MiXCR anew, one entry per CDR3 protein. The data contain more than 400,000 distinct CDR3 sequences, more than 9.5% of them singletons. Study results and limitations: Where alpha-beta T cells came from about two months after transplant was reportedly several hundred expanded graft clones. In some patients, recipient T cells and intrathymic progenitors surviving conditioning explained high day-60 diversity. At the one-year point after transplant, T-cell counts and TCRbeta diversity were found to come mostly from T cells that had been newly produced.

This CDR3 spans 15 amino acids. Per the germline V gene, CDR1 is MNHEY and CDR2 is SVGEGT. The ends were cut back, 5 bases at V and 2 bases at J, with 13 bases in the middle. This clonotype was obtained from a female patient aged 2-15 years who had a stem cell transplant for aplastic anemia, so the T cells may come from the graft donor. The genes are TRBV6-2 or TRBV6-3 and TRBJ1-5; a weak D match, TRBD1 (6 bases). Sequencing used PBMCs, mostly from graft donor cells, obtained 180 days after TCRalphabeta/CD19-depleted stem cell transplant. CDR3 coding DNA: TGTGCCAGCAGTCAACAGGGAAGGGGCAATCAGCCCCAGCATTTT. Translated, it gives CASSQQGRGNQPQHF.